The rows below give T cell receptor beta chains drawn from one sample of a study of blood T cells in healthy people across ages. TCRdb passed the 5' RACE reads through MiXCR, listing each CDR3 protein once. The top ten clones hold around 0.75% of a sample with roughly 1 million distinct CDR3 sequences, roughly 24% of them seen once. The sample was also reused in another study, on T cells of mothers and their children.

The specimen was blood. The source is a girl aged 2 to 9 in good health. The CDR3 runs from the conserved cysteine through the conserved F or W. The order of the fields is D gene, J gene, clone size, V gene, CDR3 protein, CDR3 DNA. The D gene is left open where the match is weak. Clone size is shown for a subset of rows, as once, few, many or a class of expanded clone.

. TRBJ1-2 . TRBV20-1 CSARDRQPYGYTF TGCAGTGCTAGAGATAGACAGCCCTATGGCTACACCTTC
. TRBJ1-4 . TRBV27 CASSPEGVNEKLFF TGTGCCAGCAGTCCCGAGGGAGTTAATGAAAAACTGTTTTTT
. TRBJ2-2 . TRBV7-9 CASSLGSSDTGELFF TGTGCCAGCAGCTTGGGTAGTTCGGACACCGGGGAGCTGTTTTTT
. TRBJ2-3 . TRBV7-8 CASSSSSGRDTQYF TGTGCCAGCAGCTCGTCGAGTGGCAGAGATACGCAGTATTTT
TRBD1 TRBJ2-5 . TRBV4-2 CASSQESTGGETQYF TGTGCCAGCAGCCAGGAGTCGACAGGGGGGGAGACCCAGTACTTC
. TRBJ1-2 . TRBV4-2 CASSQVDSIYGYTF TGTGCCAGCAGCCAAGTCGACAGCATCTATGGCTACACCTTC
. TRBJ2-1 . TRBV7-9 CASSILGTTSYNEQFF TGTGCCAGCAGCATCCTAGGGACCACCTCCTACAATGAGCAGTTCTTC
. TRBJ2-7 . TRBV27 CASSLLIGGSTEQYF TGTGCCAGCAGTTTATTAATAGGGGGTTCGACCGAGCAGTACTTC
. TRBJ1-1 . TRBV5-1 CASRRSSPGLNTEAFF TGCGCCAGCAGAAGATCGAGTCCAGGGTTGAACACTGAAGCTTTCTTT
. TRBJ2-7 . TRBV7-9 CASSLAGNPYEQYF TGTGCCAGCAGCTTAGCGGGAAACCCCTACGAGCAGTACTTC
. TRBJ2-3 few TRBV28 CASSQGLSDTDTQYF TGTGCCAGCAGTCAGGGACTGTCAGACACAGATACGCAGTATTTT
. TRBJ2-1 few TRBV6-5 CASSHDTNEQFF TGTGCCAGCAGCCATGACACCAATGAGCAGTTCTTC
. TRBJ1-5 . TRBV10-3 CAISDKIGHQPQHF TGTGCCATCAGTGACAAAATCGGGCATCAGCCCCAGCATTTT
. TRBJ2-2 . TRBV24-1 CATSDFRQPTNTGELFF TGTGCCACCAGTGATTTCAGACAGCCCACGAACACCGGGGAGCTGTTTTTT
. TRBJ2-3 . TRBV12-3/TRBV12-4 CASSEKRDTQYF TGTGCCAGCAGTGAAAAGCGGGATACGCAGTATTTT
TRBD1 TRBJ1-1 few TRBV29-1 CSVTQGDTEAFF TGCAGCGTTACACAGGGGGACACTGAAGCTTTCTTT
TRBD1 TRBJ1-2 . TRBV12-3/TRBV12-4 CASSKVDRVGSGYTF TGTGCCAGCAGTAAAGTGGACAGGGTCGGGAGTGGCTACACCTTC